The 5 T cell receptor beta chains below come from one sample, sequenced in a study of CD8 T cells in ankylosing spondylitis. TCRdb reanalysed the 5' RACE reads using MiXCR and keeps one entry per CDR3 protein. The sample lists around 480,000 distinct CDR3 sequences, roughly 18% occurring once. These TCRs are of unknown antigen specificity. General study results and limits: Blood from ankylosing spondylitis patients appeared to carry a characteristic eight-variant TCR beta motif.

The sequenced material came from blood, either unsorted or a sorted T cell fraction (not recorded which). Every receptor here comes from a male donor with ankylosing spondylitis.

V is TRBV2 and J is TRBJ2-6; unclear D gene. From germline, CDR1 is SNHLY and CDR2 FYNNEI. Trimming pared 4 bases from V and 0 bases from J, leaving 4 bases between. The CDR3 length is 14 residues. This CDR3 is CASSGSSGANVLTF. The CDR3 DNA sequence: TGTGCCAGCAGTGGGAGCTCTGGGGCCAACGTCCTGACTTTC.

The rearrangement joins TRBV4-1 to TRBJ2-2; either TRBD1 or TRBD2 may fit D (5 bases each). Germline CDR1 and CDR2: MGHRA and YSYEKL. V was shortened by 4 bases and J by 0 bases, with 12 bases between the two germline ends. This CDR3 has 16 residues. CDR3 DNA sequence: TGCGCCAGCAGCCGAGGGGCTATCGCGAACACCGGGGAGCTGTTTTTT. It is translated as CASSRGAIANTGELFF.

The V and J genes are TRBV10-3 and TRBJ2-3; D possibly corresponds to TRBD2 (5 bases). V was clipped by 10 bases and J by 4 bases, with 15 bases between them. Germline V gene data show CDR1 as ENHRY and CDR2 as SYGVKD. The CDR3 sequence is 13 residues long. CDR3 region: CATMAGVPDTQYF. In DNA, the CDR3 is TGTGCCACCATGGCGGGCGTCCCAGATACGCAGTATTTT.

There are a few counts of this clonotype. This chain connects TRBV7-2 to TRBJ1-1; D remains ambiguous. Germline V gene sequence: CDR1 SGHTA, CDR2 FQGNSA. CDR3 length: 12 amino acids. Between the trimmed V and J ends, which lost 6 bases and 11 bases, there was a span of 16 bases. The CDR3 loop is CASSLSSRGAFF. CDR3 nucleotide sequence: TGTGCCAGCAGTCTATCGTCCCGAGGGGCTTTCTTT. The full variable domain, rest sourced from reference TRBV7-2 and TRBJ1-1, is GAGVSQSPSNKVTEKGKDVELRCDPISGHTALYWYRQSLGQGLEFLIYFQGNSAPDKSGLPSDRFSAERTGGSVSTLTIQRTQQEDSAVYLCASSLSSRGAFFGQGTRLTVV.

This clonotype was seen ten or more times. This sequence joins TRBV27 and TRBJ2-1; D unclear. Trimming took 2 bases from V and 1 from J, leaving 9 bases between them. This CDR3 is built from 15 residues. Per germline, CDR1 MNHEY and CDR2 SMNVEV (reference sequence). This CDR3 reads CASSLGYQSYNEQFF. The CDR3 nucleotides are TGTGCCAGCAGTTTAGGCTACCAATCCTACAATGAGCAGTTCTTC.